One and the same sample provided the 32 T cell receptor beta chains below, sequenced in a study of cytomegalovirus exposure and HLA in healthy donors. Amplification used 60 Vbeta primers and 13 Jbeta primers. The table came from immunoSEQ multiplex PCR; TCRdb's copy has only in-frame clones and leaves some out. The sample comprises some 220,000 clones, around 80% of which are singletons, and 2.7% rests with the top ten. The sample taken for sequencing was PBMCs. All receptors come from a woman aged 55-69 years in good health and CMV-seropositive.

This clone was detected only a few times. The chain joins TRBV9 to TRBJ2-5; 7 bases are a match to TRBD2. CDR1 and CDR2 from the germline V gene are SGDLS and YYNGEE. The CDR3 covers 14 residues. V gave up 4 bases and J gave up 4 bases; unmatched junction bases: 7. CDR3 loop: CASSPRLAGETQYF. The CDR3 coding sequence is TGTGCCAGCAGCCCCCGACTAGCAGGAGAGACCCAGTACTTC.

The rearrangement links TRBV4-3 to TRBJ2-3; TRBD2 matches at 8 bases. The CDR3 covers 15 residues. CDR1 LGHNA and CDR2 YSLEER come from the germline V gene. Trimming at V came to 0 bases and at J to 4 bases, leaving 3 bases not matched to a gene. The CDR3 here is CASSQEMRGADTQYF. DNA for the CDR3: TGCGCCAGCAGCCAAGAAATGCGGGGGGCAGATACGCAGTATTTT.

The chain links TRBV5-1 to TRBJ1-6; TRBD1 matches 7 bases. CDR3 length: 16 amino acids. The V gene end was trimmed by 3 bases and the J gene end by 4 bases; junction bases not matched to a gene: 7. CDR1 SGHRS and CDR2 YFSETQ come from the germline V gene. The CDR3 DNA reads TGCGCCAGCAGCTCAACTCAGGGGGGTTATAATTCACCCCTCCACTTT. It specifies CASSSTQGGYNSPLHF.

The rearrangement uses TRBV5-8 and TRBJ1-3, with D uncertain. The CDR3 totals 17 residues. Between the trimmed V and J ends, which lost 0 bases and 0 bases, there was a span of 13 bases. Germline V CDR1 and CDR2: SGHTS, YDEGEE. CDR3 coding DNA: TGTGCCAGCAGCTTGGAGGCCAGTTACTACTCTGGAAACACCATATATTTT. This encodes CASSLEASYYSGNTIYF. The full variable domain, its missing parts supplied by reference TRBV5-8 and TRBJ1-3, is EAGVTQSPTHLIKTRGQQATLRCSPISGHTSVYWYQQALGLGLQFLLWYDEGEERNRGNFPPRFSGRQFPNYSSELNVNALELEDSALYLCASSLEASYYSGNTIYFGEGSWLTVV.

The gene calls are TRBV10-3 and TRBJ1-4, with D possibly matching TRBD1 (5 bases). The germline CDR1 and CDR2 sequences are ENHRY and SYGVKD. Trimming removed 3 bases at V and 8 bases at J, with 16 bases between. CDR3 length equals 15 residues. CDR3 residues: CAISDPGGVGEKLFF. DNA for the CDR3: TGTGCCATCAGTGACCCTGGGGGGGTTGGGGAAAAACTGTTTTTT.

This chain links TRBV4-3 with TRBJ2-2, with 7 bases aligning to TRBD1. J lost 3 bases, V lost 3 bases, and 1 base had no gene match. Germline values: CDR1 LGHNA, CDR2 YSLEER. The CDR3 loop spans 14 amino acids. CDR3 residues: CASSQGQYTGELFF. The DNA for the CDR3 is TGCGCCAGCAGCCAGGGACAGTACACCGGGGAGCTGTTTTTT.

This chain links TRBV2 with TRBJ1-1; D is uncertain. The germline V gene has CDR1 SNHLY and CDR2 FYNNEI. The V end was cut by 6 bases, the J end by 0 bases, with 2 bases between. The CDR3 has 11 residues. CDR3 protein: CASSLNTEAFF. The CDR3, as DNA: TGTGCCAGCAGCTTGAACACTGAAGCTTTCTTT. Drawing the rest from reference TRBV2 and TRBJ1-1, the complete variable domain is EPEVTQTPSHQVTQMGQEVILRCVPISNHLYFYWYRQILGQKVEFLVSFYNNEISEKSEIFDDQFSVERPDGSNFTLKIRSTKLEDSAMYFCASSLNTEAFFGQGTRLTVV.

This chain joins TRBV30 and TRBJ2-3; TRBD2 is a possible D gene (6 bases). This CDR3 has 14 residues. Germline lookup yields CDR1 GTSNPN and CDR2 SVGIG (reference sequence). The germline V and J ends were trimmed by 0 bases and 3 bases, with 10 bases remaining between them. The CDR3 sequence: CAWSVGRTTDTQYF. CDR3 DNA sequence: TGTGCCTGGAGTGTAGGGAGGACTACAGATACGCAGTATTTT.

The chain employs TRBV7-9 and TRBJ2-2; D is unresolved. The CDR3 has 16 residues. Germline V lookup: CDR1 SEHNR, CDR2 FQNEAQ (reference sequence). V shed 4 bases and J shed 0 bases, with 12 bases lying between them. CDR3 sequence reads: CASSYQARPNTGELFF. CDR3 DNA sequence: TGTGCCAGCAGCTACCAAGCGAGACCGAACACCGGGGAGCTGTTTTTT.

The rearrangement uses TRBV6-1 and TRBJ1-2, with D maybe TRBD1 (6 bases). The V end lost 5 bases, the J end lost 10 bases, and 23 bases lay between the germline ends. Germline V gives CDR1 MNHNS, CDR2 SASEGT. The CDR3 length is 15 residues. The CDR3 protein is CASSRPGTFRKDYTF. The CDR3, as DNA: TGTGCCAGCAGTCGTCCCGGGACATTTAGGAAGGACTACACCTTC.

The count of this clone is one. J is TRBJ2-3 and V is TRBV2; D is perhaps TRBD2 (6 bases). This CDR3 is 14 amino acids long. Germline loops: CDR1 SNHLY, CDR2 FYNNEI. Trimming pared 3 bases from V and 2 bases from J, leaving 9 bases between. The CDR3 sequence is CASSESSVTDTQYF. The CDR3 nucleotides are TGTGCCAGCAGTGAGTCTAGCGTCACAGATACGCAGTATTTT.

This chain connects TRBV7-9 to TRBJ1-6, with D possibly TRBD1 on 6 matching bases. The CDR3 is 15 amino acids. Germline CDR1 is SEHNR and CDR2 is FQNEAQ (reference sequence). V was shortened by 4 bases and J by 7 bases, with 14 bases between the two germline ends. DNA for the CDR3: TGTGCCAGCAGCTACCACAGGGACGGAAATTCACCCCTCCACTTT. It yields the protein CASSYHRDGNSPLHF.

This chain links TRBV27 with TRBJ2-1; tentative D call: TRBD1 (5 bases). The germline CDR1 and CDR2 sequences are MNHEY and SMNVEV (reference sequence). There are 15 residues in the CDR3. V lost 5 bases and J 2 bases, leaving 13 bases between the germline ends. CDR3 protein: CASSLQGETYNEQFF. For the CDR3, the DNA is TGTGCCAGCAGTCTTCAGGGCGAAACCTACAATGAGCAGTTCTTC.

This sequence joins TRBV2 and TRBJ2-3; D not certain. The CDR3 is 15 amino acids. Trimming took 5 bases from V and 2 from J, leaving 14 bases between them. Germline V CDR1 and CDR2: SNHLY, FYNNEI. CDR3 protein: CASSRVLTFTDTQYF. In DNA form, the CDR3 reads TGTGCCAGCAGTCGGGTCCTTACCTTCACAGATACGCAGTATTTT.

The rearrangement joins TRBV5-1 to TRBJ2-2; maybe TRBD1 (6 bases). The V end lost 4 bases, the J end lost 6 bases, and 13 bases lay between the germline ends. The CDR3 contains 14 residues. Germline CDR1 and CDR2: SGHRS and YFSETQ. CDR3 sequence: CASSVQGLPGELFF. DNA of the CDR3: TGCGCCAGCAGCGTACAGGGTCTCCCCGGGGAGCTGTTTTTT.

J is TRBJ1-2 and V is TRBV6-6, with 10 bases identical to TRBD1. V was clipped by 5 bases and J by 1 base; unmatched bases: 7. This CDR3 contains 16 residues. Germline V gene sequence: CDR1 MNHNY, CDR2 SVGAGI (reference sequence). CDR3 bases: TGTGCCAGCAGTGGACAGGGGGTGGGGATTAACTATGGCTACACCTTC. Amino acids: CASSGQGVGINYGYTF.

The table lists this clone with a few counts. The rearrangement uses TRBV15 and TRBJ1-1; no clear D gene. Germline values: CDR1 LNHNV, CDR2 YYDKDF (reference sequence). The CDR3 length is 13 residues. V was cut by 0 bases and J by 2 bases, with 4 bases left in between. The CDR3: CATSRERNTEAFF. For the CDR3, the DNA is TGTGCCACCAGCAGAGAGAGAAACACTGAAGCTTTCTTT.

Here the CDR3 reads CASSDRTVKLELFF. The CDR3 region has the DNA TGTGCCAGCAGTGACCGGACAGTCAAATTAGAACTGTTTTTT. The genes are TRBV6-5 and TRBJ1-4; possibly TRBD1 for D (6 bases). This CDR3 contains 14 residues. The germline V gene encodes CDR1 MNHEY and CDR2 SVGAGI. V lost 5 bases and J lost 12, with 19 bases in between.

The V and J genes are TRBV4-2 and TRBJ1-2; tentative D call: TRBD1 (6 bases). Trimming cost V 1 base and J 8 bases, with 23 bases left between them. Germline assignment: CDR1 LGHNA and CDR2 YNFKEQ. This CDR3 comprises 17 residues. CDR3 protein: CASSQVSGTNQVFGYTF. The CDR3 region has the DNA TGTGCCAGCAGCCAAGTCAGCGGGACAAATCAAGTGTTCGGCTACACCTTC.

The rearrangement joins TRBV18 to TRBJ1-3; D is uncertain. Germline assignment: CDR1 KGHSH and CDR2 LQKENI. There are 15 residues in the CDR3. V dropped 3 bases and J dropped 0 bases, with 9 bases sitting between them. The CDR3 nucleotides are TGTGCCAGCTCACCCCGTCTAGGCTCTGGAAACACCATATATTTT. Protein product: CASSPRLGSGNTIYF.

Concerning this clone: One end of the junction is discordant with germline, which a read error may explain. The CDR3 DNA reads as TGTTCCAGCAGCTTAAAGTTGGAGGGGCCCACAGATACGCAGTATTTT. Translating gives CSSSLKLEGPTDTQYF. V gene TRBV7-9 combines with J gene TRBJ2-3; possibly TRBD2 for D (6 bases). Germline V gives CDR1 SEHNR, CDR2 FQNEAQ (reference sequence). The CDR3 is 16 residues long. Full variable domain (remainder filled in from reference TRBV7-9 and TRBJ2-3): DTGVSQNPRHKITKRGQNVTFRCDPISEHNRLYWYRQTLGQGPEFLTYFQNEAQLEKSRLLSDRFSAERPKGSFSTLEIQRTEQGDSAMYLCSSSLKLEGPTDTQYFGPGTRLTVL.

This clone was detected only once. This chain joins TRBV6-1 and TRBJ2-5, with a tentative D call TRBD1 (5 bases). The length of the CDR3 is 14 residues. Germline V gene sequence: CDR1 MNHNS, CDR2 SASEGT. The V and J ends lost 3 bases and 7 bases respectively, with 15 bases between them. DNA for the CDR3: TGTGCCAGCAGTGATACTCTAGGGGCGGCGACCCAGTACTTC. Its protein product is CASSDTLGAATQYF.

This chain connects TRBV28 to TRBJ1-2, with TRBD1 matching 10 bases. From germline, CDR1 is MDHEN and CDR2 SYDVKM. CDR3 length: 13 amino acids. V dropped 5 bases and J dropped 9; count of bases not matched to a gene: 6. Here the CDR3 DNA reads TGTGCCAGCAGTCCCGGGACAGGGGTAAGCTACACCTTC. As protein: CASSPGTGVSYTF.

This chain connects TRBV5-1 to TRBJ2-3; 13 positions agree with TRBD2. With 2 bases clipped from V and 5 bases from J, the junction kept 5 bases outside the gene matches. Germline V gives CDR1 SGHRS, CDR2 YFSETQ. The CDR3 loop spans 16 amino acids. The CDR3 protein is CASSLGLAGVGDTQYF. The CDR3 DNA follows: TGCGCCAGCAGCTTAGGACTAGCGGGAGTTGGAGATACGCAGTATTTT.

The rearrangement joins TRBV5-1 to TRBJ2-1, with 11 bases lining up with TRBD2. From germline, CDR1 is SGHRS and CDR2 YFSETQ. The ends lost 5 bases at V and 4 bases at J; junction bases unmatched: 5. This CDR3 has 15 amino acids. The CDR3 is CASSLTSGTYNEQFF. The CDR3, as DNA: TGCGCCAGCAGTTTGACTAGCGGGACGTACAATGAGCAGTTCTTC.

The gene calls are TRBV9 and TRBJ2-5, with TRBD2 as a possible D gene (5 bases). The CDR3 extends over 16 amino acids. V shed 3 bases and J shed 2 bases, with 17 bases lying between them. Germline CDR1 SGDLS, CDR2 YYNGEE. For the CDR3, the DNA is TGTGCCAGCAGCGCCCCCGACGGACTTGGACAAGAGACCCAGTACTTC. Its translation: CASSAPDGLGQETQYF.

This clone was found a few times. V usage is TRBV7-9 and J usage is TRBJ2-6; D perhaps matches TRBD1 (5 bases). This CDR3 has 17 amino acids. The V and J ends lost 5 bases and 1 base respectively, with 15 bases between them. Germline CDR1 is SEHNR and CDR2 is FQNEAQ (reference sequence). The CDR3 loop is CASSPRQGRSGANVLTF. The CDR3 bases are TGTGCCAGCAGCCCGAGGCAGGGAAGGTCTGGGGCCAACGTCCTGACTTTC.

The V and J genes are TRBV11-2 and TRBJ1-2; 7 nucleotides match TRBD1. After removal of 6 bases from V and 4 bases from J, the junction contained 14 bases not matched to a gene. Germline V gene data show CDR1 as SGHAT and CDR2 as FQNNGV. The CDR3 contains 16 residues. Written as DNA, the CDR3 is TGTGCCAGCAGTCCAGGTGGGGCAGGGGGAATCTATGGCTACACCTTC. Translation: CASSPGGAGGIYGYTF.

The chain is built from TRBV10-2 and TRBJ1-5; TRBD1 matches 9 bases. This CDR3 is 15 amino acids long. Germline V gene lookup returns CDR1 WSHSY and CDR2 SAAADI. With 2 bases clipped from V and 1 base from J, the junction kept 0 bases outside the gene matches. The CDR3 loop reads CASSEGQGSNQPQHF. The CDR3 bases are TGCGCCAGCAGTGAGGGACAGGGGAGCAATCAGCCCCAGCATTTT.

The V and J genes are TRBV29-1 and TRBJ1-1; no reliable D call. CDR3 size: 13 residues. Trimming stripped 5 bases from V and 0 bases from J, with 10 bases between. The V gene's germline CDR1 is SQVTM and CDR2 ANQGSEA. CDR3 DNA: TGCAGCGTTTCTTGGCGGCTGAACACTGAAGCTTTCTTT. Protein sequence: CSVSWRLNTEAFF.

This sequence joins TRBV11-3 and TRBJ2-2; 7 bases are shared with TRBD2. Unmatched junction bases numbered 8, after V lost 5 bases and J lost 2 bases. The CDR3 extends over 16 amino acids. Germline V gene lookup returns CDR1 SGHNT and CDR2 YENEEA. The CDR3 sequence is CASSSGSSGNTGELFF. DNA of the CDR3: TGTGCCAGCAGCAGTGGGTCTAGCGGTAACACCGGGGAGCTGTTTTTT.

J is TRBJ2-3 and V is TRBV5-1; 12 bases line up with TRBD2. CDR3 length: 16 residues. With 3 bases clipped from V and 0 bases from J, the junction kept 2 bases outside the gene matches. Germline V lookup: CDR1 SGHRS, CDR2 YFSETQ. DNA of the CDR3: TGCGCCAGCAGCTATGGGACTAGCGGGAGCACAGATACGCAGTATTTT. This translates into CASSYGTSGSTDTQYF. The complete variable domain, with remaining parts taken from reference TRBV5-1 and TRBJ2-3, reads KAGVTQTPRYLIKTRGQQVTLSCSPISGHRSVSWYQQTPGQGLQFLFEYFSETQRNKGNFPGRFSGRQFSNSRSEMNVSTLELGDSALYLCASSYGTSGSTDTQYFGPGTRLTVL.